In this sample, the clone carrying this T cell receptor beta chain turned up a few times. Its antigen remains unknown. The data originate from a study of T cell responses to AZD1222 COVID-19 vaccine. Whole-study results and caveats: Unmutated variant regions are reportedly targeted by nearly half of spike-specific TCRs.

The CDR3 sequence is 15 residues long. Germline assignment: CDR1 SGHRS and CDR2 YFSETQ. V gave up 2 bases and J gave up 0 bases, with 8 bases separating them. The study pooled second doses at about 4 or about 12 weeks. TCRdb keeps only in-frame clones here, not all; method: immunoSEQ multiplex PCR. Of about 110,000 clones in the sample, about 90% are singletons; the top ten hold less than 10%. The sequence derives from an adult who received the AZD1222 COVID-19 vaccine. The input for sequencing was peripheral blood, taken 28 days after the second AZD1222 dose. V usage is TRBV5-1 and J usage is TRBJ1-4; D not resolved. This CDR3 reads CASSLYSATNEKLFF. In DNA, the CDR3 is TGCGCCAGCAGCTTATACAGTGCAACTAATGAAAAACTGTTTTTT.